The TCR beta chain described here comes from a study of blood T cell repertoires in COVID-19. Across the study: Sites in the United States, Italy and Spain provided acute and convalescent COVID-19 samples. Nucleic acid was either cDNA or gDNA, and it came from T cells, B-cell-depleted T cells, or PBMCs.

The V gene lost 5 bases and the J gene lost 5 bases, with 18 bases spanning the gap. Germline V gene data show CDR1 as KGHSH and CDR2 as LQKENI. The CDR3 loop spans 15 amino acids. Source study methods: Estimation of nucleated cell counts relied on the amplification of reference gene primers. The assay was immunoSEQ multiplex PCR, and TCRdb's table has in-frame clones only and misses some. Clonal size and the V and J genes are those of that table, whereas D and trimming came from the DNA. Found here are some 50,000 clones, approximately 84% of them singletons; the top ten hold around 30%. The sequenced material came from peripheral blood. The clonotype was recovered from a human donor in a cohort sampled during active COVID-19. The chain uses TRBV18 and TRBJ1-1; no clear D. CDR3 residues: CASSSELGSVTEAFF. CDR3 DNA: TGTGCCAGCTCATCAGAGCTAGGTTCGGTGACTGAAGCTTTCTTT.